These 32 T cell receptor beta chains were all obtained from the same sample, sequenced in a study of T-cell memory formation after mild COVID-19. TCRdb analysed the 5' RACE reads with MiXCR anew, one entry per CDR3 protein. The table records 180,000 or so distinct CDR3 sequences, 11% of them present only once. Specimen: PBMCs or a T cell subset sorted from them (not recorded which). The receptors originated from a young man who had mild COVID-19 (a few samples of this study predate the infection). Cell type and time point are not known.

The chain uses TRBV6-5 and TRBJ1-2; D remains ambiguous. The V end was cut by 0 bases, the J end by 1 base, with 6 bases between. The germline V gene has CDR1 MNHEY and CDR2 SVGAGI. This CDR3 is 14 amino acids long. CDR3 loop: CASSYSHSNYGYTF. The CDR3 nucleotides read TGTGCCAGCAGTTACTCGCACAGTAACTATGGCTACACCTTC.

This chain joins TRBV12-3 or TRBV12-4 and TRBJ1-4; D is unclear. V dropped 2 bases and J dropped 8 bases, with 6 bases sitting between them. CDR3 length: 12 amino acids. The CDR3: CASSLRSEKLFF. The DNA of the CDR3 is TGTGCCAGCAGTTTAAGGTCCGAAAAACTGTTTTTT.

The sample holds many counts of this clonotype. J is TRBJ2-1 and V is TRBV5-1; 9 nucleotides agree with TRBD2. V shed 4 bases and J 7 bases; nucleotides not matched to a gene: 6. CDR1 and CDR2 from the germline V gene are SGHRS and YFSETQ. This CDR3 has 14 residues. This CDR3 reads CASSGISGRNEQFF. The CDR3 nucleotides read TGCGCCAGCAGCGGTATTAGCGGGAGAAATGAGCAGTTCTTC.

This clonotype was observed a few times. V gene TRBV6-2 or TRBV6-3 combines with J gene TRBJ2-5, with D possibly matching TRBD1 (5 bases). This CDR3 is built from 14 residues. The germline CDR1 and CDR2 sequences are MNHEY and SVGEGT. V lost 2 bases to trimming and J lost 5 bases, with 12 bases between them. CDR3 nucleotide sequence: TGTGCCAGCAGTTACAGATCCAGGGTGGAGACCCAGTACTTC. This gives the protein CASSYRSRVETQYF.

The CDR3 here is CASGSRFGAQETQYF. The CDR3 DNA reads TGTGCCAGCGGTTCCAGATTCGGTGCCCAAGAGACCCAGTACTTC. This chain links TRBV7-9 with TRBJ2-5; D gene ambiguous. This CDR3 has 15 amino acids. The germline V gene has CDR1 SEHNR and CDR2 FQNEAQ (reference sequence). Trimming stripped 8 bases from V and 1 base from J, with 17 bases between.

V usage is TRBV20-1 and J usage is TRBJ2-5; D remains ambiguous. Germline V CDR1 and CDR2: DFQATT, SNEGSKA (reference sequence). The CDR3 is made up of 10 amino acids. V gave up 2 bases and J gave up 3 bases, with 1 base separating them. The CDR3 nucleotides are TGCAGTGCTAGAAAAGAGACCCAGTACTTC. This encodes CSARKETQYF.

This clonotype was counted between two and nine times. The chain's CDR3 is CSVGGYGYTF. The DNA of the CDR3 is TGCAGCGTTGGGGGCTATGGCTACACCTTC. V usage is TRBV29-1 and J usage is TRBJ1-2; D is ambiguous. The CDR3 is made up of 10 amino acids. The germline gives CDR1 SQVTM, CDR2 ANQGSEA. The ends were cut back, 4 bases at V and 4 bases at J, with 4 bases in the middle.

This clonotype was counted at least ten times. This CDR3 reads CSAWEGTFNEQYF. CDR3 in DNA: TGCAGTGCTTGGGAGGGGACCTTCAACGAGCAGTACTTC. The chain uses TRBV20-1 and TRBJ2-7; 7 nucleotides match TRBD2. V gave up 5 bases and J gave up 5 bases; unmatched junction bases: 9. The CDR3 is made up of 13 amino acids. Germline CDR1 DFQATT, CDR2 SNEGSKA (reference sequence).

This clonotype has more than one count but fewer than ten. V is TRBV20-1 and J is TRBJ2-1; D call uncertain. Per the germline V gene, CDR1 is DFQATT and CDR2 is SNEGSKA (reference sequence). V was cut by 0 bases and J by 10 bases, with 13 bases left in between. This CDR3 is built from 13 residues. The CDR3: CSARDGVVWEQFF. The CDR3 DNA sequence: TGCAGTGCTAGAGATGGGGTAGTCTGGGAGCAGTTCTTC.

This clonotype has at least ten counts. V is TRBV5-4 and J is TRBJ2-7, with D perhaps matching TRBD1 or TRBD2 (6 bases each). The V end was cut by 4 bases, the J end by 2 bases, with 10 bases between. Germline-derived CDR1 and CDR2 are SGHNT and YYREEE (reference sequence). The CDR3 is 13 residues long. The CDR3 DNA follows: TGTGCCAGCAGCATAGGGGGGCCCTACGAGCAGTACTTC. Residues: CASSIGGPYEQYF.

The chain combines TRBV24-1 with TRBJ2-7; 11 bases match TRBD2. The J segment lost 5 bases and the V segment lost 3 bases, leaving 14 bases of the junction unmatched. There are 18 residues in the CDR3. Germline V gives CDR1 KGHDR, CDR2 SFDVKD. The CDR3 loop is CATSDLTSGGPPDHEQYF. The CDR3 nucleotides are TGTGCCACCAGTGATCTAACTAGCGGGGGCCCTCCGGACCACGAGCAGTACTTC.

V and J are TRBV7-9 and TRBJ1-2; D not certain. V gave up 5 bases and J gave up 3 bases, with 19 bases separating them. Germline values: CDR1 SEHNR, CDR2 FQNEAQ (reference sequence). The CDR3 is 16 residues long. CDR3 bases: TGTGCCAGCAGCCCGAGGCAGGCCAGTTCGGACTATGGCTACACCTTC. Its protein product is CASSPRQASSDYGYTF.

The CDR3 here is CASSPGQPLVGGYTF. CDR3 in DNA: TGCGCCAGCAGCCCGGGACAGCCCCTAGTAGGGGGCTACACCTTC. This chain uses TRBV4-3 with TRBJ1-2; TRBD1 agrees at 7 bases. V lost 4 bases and J lost 8; bases outside the gene matches: 13. The germline gives CDR1 LGHNA, CDR2 YSLEER. This CDR3 is 15 amino acids long.

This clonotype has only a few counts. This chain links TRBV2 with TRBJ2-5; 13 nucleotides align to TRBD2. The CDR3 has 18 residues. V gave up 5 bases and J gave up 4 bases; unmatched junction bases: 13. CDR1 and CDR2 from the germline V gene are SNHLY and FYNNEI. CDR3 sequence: CASSPTLGTSGEIETQYF. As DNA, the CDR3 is TGTGCCAGCAGTCCTACGCTTGGGACTAGCGGGGAGATAGAGACCCAGTACTTC.

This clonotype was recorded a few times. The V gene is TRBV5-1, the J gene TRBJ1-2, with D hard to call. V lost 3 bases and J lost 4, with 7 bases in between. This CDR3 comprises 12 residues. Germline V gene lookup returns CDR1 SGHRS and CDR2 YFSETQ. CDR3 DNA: TGCGCCAGCAGCTCTTCCACCTATGGCTACACCTTC. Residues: CASSSSTYGYTF.

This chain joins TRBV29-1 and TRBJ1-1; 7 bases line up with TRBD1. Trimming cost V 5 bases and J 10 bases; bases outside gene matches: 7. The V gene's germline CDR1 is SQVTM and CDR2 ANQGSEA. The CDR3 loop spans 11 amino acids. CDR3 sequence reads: CSVTEPGGAFF. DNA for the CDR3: TGCAGCGTTACTGAGCCAGGGGGAGCTTTCTTT.

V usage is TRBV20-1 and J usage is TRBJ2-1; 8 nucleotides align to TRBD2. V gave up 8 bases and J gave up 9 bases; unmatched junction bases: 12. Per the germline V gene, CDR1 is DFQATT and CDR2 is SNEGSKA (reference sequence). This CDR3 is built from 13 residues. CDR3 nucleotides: TGCAGTCCTGAAGCGGGGGTGGTTACTGAGCAGTTCTTC. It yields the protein CSPEAGVVTEQFF.

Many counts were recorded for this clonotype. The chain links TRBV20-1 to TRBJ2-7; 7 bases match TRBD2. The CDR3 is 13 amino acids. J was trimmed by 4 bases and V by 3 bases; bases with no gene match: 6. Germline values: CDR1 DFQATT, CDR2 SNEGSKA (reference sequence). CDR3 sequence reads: CSASRDYEYEQYV. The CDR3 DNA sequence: TGCAGTGCTAGCCGGGACTACGAATACGAGCAGTACGTC.

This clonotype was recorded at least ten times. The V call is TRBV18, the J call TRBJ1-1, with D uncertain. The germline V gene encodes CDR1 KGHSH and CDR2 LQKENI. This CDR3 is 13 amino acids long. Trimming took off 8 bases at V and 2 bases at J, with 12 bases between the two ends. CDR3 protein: CASSPAGNTEAFF. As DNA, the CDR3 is TGTGCCAGCAGCCCCGCCGGAAACACTGAAGCTTTCTTT.

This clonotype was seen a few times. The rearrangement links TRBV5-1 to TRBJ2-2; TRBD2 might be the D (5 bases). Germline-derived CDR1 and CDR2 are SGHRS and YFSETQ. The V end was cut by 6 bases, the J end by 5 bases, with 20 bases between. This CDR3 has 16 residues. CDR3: CASTPGSSGRTGELFF. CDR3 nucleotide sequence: TGCGCCAGCACACCGGGGAGCAGTGGCAGAACCGGGGAGCTGTTTTTT. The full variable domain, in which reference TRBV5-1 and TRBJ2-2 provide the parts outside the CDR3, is KAGVTQTPRYLIKTRGQQVTLSCSPISGHRSVSWYQQTPGQGLQFLFEYFSETQRNKGNFPGRFSGRQFSNSRSEMNVSTLELGDSALYLCASTPGSSGRTGELFFGEGSRLTVL.

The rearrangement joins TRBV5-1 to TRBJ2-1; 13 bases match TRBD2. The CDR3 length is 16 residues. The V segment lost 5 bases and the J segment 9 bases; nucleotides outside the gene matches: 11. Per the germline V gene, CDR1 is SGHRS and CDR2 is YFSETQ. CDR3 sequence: CASSLLLAGGLGEQFF. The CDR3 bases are TGCGCCAGCAGTCTCCTACTAGCGGGGGGGCTGGGTGAGCAGTTCTTC. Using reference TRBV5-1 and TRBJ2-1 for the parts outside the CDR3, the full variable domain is KAGVTQTPRYLIKTRGQQVTLSCSPISGHRSVSWYQQTPGQGLQFLFEYFSETQRNKGNFPGRFSGRQFSNSRSEMNVSTLELGDSALYLCASSLLLAGGLGEQFFGPGTRLTVL.

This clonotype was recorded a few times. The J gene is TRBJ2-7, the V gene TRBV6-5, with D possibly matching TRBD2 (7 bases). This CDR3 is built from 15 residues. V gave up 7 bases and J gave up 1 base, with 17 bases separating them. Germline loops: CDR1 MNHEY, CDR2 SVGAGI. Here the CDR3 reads CASTLEAGASYEQYF. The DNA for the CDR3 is TGTGCCAGCACCCTAGAGGCGGGGGCTTCCTACGAGCAGTACTTC.

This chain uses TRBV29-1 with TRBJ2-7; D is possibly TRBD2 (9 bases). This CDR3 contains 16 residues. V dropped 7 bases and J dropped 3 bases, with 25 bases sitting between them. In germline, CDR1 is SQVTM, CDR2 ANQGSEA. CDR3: CSASGGGGERYYEQYF. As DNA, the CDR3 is TGCAGCGCCTCAGGGGGCGGGGGGGAACGATACTACGAGCAGTACTTC.

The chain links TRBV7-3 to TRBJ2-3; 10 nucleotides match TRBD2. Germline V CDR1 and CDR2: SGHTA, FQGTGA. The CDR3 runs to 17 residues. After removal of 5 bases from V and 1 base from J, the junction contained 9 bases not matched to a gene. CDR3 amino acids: CASSPQSSGGRTDTQYF. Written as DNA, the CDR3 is TGTGCCAGCAGCCCTCAGTCTAGCGGGGGCCGCACAGATACGCAGTATTTT. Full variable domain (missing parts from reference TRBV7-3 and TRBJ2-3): GAGVSQTPSNKVTEKGKYVELRCDPISGHTALYWYRQSLGQGPEFLIYFQGTGAADDSGLPNDRFFAVRPEGSVSTLKIQRTERGDSAVYLCASSPQSSGGRTDTQYFGPGTRLTVL.

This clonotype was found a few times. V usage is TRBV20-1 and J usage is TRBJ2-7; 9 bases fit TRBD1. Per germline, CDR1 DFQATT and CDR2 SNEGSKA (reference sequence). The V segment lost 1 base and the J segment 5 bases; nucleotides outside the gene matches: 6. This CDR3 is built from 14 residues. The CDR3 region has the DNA TGCAGTGCTAGAGCCGGGACAGGGAGTCACGAGCAGTACGTC. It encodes CSARAGTGSHEQYV.

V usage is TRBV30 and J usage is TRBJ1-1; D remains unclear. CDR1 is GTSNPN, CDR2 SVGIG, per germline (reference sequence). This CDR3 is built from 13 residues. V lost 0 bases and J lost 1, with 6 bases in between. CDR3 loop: CAWSVFQNTEAFF. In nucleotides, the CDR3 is TGTGCCTGGAGTGTGTTCCAGAACACTGAAGCTTTCTTT. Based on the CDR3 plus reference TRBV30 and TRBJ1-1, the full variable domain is SQTIHQWPATLVQPVGSPLSLECTVEGTSNPNLYWYRQAAGRGLQLLFYSVGIGQISSEVPQNLSASRPQDRQFILSSKKLLLSDSGFYLCAWSVFQNTEAFFGQGTRLTVV.

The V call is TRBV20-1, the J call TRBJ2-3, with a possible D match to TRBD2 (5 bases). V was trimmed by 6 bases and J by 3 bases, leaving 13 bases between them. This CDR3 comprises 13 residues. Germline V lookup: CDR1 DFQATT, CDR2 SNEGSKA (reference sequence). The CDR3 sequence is CSAREFVTDTQYF. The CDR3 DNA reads TGCAGTGCAAGGGAGTTCGTAACAGATACGCAGTATTTT.

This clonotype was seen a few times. CDR3 coding DNA: TGTGCCAGCAGTTCTAGGGAGGCGAACACTGAAGCTTTCTTT. Encoded protein: CASSSREANTEAFF. This sequence joins TRBV12-3 or TRBV12-4 and TRBJ1-1, with D hard to call. The ends were cut back, 4 bases at V and 1 base at J, with 10 bases in the middle. This CDR3 comprises 14 residues.

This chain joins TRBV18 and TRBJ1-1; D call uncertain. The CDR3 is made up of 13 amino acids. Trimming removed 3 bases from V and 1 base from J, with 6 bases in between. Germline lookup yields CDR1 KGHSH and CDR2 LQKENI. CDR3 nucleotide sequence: TGTGCCAGCTCACCGGACTCGAACACTGAAGCTTTCTTT. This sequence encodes CASSPDSNTEAFF.

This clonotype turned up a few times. The CDR3 DNA follows: TGTGCCAGCAGCTTATGGGAGAACACTGAAGCTTTCTTT. Translating gives CASSLWENTEAFF. The chain is built from TRBV7-3 and TRBJ1-1; D call uncertain. V was trimmed by 2 bases and J by 1 base, leaving 5 bases between them. The CDR3 contains 13 residues. Germline V gene data show CDR1 as SGHTA and CDR2 as FQGTGA.

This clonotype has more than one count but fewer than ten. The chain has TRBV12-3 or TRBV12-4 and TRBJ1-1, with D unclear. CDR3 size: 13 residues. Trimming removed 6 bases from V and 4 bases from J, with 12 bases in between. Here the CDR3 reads CASRPTRSTEAFF. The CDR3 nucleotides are TGTGCCAGCAGGCCAACAAGGAGCACTGAAGCTTTCTTT.

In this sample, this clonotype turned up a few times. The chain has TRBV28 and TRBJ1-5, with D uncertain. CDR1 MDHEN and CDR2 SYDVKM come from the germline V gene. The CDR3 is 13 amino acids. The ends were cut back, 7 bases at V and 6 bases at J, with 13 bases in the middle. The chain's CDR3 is CASMLGGTQPQHF. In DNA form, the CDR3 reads TGTGCCAGCATGCTGGGCGGTACTCAGCCCCAGCATTTT.